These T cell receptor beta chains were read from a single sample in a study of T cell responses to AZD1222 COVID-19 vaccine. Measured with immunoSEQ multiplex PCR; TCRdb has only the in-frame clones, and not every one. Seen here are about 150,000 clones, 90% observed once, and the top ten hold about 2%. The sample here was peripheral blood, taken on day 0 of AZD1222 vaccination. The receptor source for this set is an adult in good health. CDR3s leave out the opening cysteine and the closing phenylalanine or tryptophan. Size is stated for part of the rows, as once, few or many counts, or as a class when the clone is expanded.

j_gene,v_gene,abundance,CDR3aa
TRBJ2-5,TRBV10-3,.,AISGTYTSGSIETQY
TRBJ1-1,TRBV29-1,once,SVEIEGTEAF
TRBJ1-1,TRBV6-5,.,ASSIDRGVEAF
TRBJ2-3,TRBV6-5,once,ASLPSGSTDTQY
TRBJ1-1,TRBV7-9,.,ASSLPGTANTEAF
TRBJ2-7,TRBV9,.,ASSPRTGAYEQY
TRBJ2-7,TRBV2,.,ASSERGLSYEQY
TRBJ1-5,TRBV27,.,ASSPRRYQPQH
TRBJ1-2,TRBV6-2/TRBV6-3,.,ASSYDTRGAAYGYT
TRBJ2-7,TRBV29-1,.,STQGQGDTYEQY
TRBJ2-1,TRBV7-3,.,ASSLVGGPYEQF
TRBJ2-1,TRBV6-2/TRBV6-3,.,ASSYHQSSYNEQF
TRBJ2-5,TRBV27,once,ASSSIAGPLQTQY
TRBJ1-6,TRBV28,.,ASSLYLSGDSPLH
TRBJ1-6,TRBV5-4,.,ASSPEGQGNSPLH
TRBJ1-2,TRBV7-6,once,ASSSGTGNGYT
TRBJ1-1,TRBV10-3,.,AATTGGVENTEAF
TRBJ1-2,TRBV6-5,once,ASSLGPLQGGYT
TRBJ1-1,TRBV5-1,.,ASSQLPSLNTEAF
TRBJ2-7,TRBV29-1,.,SVEALAGGEQY
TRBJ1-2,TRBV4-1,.,ASSPGDRGYT
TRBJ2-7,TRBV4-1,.,ASSQGDSLEVYEQY
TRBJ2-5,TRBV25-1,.,ASSESPTVGETQY
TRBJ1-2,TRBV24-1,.,ATSSEVANYGYT
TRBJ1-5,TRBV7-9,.,ASSYNLPGTGYNQPQH
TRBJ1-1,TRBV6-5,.,ASSYGAEAF
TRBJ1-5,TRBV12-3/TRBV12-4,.,ASSFGSQPQH
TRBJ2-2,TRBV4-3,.,ASSTSSQRGNTGELF
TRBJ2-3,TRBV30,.,AWSVFSLDQY
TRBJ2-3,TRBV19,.,ASSIDPRTSGRADTQY
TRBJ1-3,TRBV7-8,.,ASSLTGSGNTIY
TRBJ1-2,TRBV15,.,ATSRDIGDRGIYGYT
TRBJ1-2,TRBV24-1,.,ATTPGGNYGYT
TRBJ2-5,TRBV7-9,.,ASSLVTETQY
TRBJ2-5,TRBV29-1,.,SVNEVTQY
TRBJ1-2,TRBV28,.,ASSFTGSYGYT
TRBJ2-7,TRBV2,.,ASSQDTSYEQY
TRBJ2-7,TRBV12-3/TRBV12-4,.,ASSLTYEQY
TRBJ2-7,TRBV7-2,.,ASSFQPGQGSYEQY
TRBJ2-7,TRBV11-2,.,ASSLALGSSSSYEQY
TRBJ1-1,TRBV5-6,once,ASSLEGRYTEAF
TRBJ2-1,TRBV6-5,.,ASRSGTSGSSEQF
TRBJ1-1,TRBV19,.,ASSPKGLGNTEAF
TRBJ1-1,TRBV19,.,ASSIDGGEMNTEAF
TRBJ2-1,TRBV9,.,ASRSVGDEQF
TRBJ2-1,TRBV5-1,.,ASSFRTRVDEQF
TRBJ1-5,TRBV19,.,ASSQDRGHQPQH
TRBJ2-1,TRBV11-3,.,ASSLGLSNEQF
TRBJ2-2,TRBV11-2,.,ASSLAGTHTGELF
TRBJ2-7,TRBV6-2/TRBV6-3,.,ASSYTTGTAVSGSSYEQY
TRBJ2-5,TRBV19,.,ASSIARGQETQY
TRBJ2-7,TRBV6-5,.,AGRSSGGYEQY
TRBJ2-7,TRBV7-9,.,ASSIRDRHYEQY
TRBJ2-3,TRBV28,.,ATWTSGADTQY
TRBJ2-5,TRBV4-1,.,ASSQDKNSEGTQY